This TCR beta chain appears in the sequencing data of a study of cytomegalovirus exposure and HLA in healthy donors. About this clone: Its antigen is not known.

Regarding the study as a whole: Later analysis associated a missense DCLRE1C variant with TCR beta V- and J-gene trimming.

The CDR3 has 13 amino acids. The germline CDR1 and CDR2 sequences are LNHDA and SQIVND (reference sequence). V lost 7 bases and J 5 bases, leaving 14 bases between the germline ends. Use of 60 Vbeta and 13 Jbeta primers characterized the PCR. Using immunoSEQ multiplex PCR, the repertoire was profiled, and TCRdb retains in-frame clones only, with some absent. The sample records roughly 140,000 clones, 70% to 80% being singletons. This receptor was obtained from a male donor in good health and CMV-seronegative. Sequenced input: PBMCs. The chain has TRBV19 and TRBJ1-1, with no clear D. The CDR3 DNA reads as TGTGCCAGTACTATTGGTTCGGGGACTGAAGCTTTCTTT. Protein sequence: CASTIGSGTEAFF.